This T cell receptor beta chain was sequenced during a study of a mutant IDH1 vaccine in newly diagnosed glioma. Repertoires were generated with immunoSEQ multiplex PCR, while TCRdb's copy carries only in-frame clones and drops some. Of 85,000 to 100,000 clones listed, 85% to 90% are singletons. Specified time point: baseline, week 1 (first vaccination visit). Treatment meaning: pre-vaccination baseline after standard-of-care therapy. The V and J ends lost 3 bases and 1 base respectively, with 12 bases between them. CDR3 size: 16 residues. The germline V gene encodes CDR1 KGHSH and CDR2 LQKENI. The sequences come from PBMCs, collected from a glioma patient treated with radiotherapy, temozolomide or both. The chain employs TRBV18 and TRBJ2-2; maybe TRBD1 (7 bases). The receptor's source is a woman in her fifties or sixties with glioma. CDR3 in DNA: TGTGCCAGCTCACCGCGGGACAGCCTGAACACCGGGGAGCTGTTTTTT. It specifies CASSPRDSLNTGELFF.